This TCR beta chain came from a study of beta chain features in type 1 diabetes. About 120 mL of blood, on average, came from one heparinised draw per donor. TCRB transcripts that were expressed got sequenced, as all of the isolated RNA had been reverse transcribed. Generated by immunoSEQ multiplex PCR, the TCRdb table keeps only in-frame clones and is missing some. The sample gives roughly 350,000 clones, around 10% of which show up once; under 0.02% is in the top ten. The germline gives CDR1 SEHNR, CDR2 FQNEAQ (reference sequence). V lost 5 bases and J lost 0; bases outside the gene matches: 15. The CDR3 runs 18 residues. As to this clone: Its target is not known.

Regarding the study as a whole: Insertions were fewer and deletions more numerous at VDJ junctions in type 1 diabetes patients.

The chain uses TRBV7-9 and TRBJ1-2; TRBD1 matches 7 bases. The TCR sequence derives from a woman aged 25 to 39 in good health. Sequences were obtained from naive CD4+ T cells from blood. The CDR3: CASSNNRDSLSTNYGYTF. In DNA form, the CDR3 reads TGTGCCAGCAGCAACAACAGGGACAGTCTCTCGACTAACTATGGCTACACCTTC. The whole variable domain, filled in from reference TRBV7-9 and TRBJ1-2, reads DTGVSQNPRHKITKRGQNVTFRCDPISEHNRLYWYRQTLGQGPEFLTYFQNEAQLEKSRLLSDRFSAERPKGSFSTLEIQRTEQGDSAMYLCASSNNRDSLSTNYGYTFGSGTRLTVV.